This T cell receptor beta chain was sequenced in a study of blood T cell repertoires in COVID-19. Whole-study context: COVID-19 samples collected from the United States, Italy and Spain covered acute and convalescent phases.

This table comes from immunoSEQ multiplex PCR, and its TCRdb copy is limited to in-frame clones, with some not included. Found here are over 120,000 clones, roughly 81% of them singletons; the top ten hold roughly 9%. This clone was counted a single time. The sequence derives from a woman between 45 and 65 years old with active or convalescent COVID-19. What was sequenced was peripheral blood.

This chain's CDR3 is CSVDTGKYGYTF. The CDR3, as DNA: TGCAGCGTTGACACAGGGAAGTATGGCTACACCTTC. The rearrangement uses TRBV29-1 and TRBJ1-2; weak D call: TRBD1 (6 bases). V was pared by 3 bases and J by 5 bases, with 10 bases between. This CDR3 has 12 amino acids. From germline, CDR1 is SQVTM and CDR2 ANQGSEA.